This TCR beta chain was documented in a study of CXCR3 chemokines and chemotherapy response in bladder cancer. Germline V CDR1 and CDR2: KGHDR, SFDVKD. The CDR3 is 13 residues long. With 5 bases removed from V and 10 bases from J, the gap between germline ends came to 11 bases. TCRdb re-called the PCR reads through MiXCR, storing one row per CDR3 protein. The table has 2,500 to 3,500 distinct CDR3 sequences, about 10% seen once. By sample share, this clonotype is large. The sequence was collected from a human donor with bladder cancer that responded to neoadjuvant chemotherapy. This sequence joins TRBV24-1 and TRBJ1-6; D remains ambiguous. Sample collection occurred from a patient whose treatment included neoadjuvant chemotherapy. The DNA for the CDR3 is TGTGCCACCAGTGTCGACGGATACTCACCCCTCCACTTT. Translating gives CATSVDGYSPLHF.